The rows below give T cell receptor beta chains drawn from one sample of a study of blood T cells in healthy people across ages. MiXCR was run by TCRdb on the 5' RACE reads, yielding one entry per CDR3 protein. The data hold around 1.5 million distinct CDR3 sequences, with around two fifths observed a single time. Material: blood. Receptor source: a woman aged 18-29 years in good health. Both conserved end residues are part of each CDR3. Each record gives: V gene, J gene, D gene, clone size, CDR3 DNA, CDR3 protein. The D gene is left open where the match is weak. Some rows mark clone size as missing; the rest say once, few, many or name a class of expanded clone.

TRBV10-3	TRBJ1-4	TRBD1	NA	TGTGCCATCAGGGGACAGGGTGATGAAAAACTGTTTTTT	CAIRGQGDEKLFF
TRBV27	TRBJ2-7	TRBD1	many	TGTGCCAGCAGCTTAACAGGGGGCTACGAGCAGTACTTC	CASSLTGGYEQYF
TRBV29-1	TRBJ2-3	NA	few	TGCAGCGTCGGATTGTTAAAGGCAGATACGCAGTATTTT	CSVGLLKADTQYF
TRBV6-6	TRBJ1-2	NA	few	TGTGCCAGCAGTTCTTACAGCGGGAACTATGGCTACACCTTC	CASSSYSGNYGYTF
TRBV7-2	TRBJ2-1	NA	once	TGTGCCAGCAGCTTAGAGCTGGGTGAGCAGTTCTTC	CASSLELGEQFF
TRBV7-9	TRBJ2-5	NA	few	TGTGCCAGCAGCGCGCCGAAGGGGATCCAAGAGACCCAGTACTTC	CASSAPKGIQETQYF
TRBV12-3/TRBV12-4	TRBJ1-2	NA	few	TGTGCCAGCAGCTCCCCTTTAGGGGCTCGGGGCTACACCTTC	CASSSPLGARGYTF
TRBV25-1	TRBJ1-6	NA	NA	TGTGCCAGCAGTGCGACCCCGGGAGGCGACCTTATTCCACCCCTCCACTTT	CASSATPGGDLIPPLHF
TRBV2	TRBJ2-2	TRBD2	NA	TGTGCCAGCAGTGAATCGGGCCTAGCGGGAGGTTCCGGGGAGCTGTTTTTT	CASSESGLAGGSGELFF
TRBV5-8	TRBJ2-5	NA	NA	TGTGCCAGCATCACCTTTCGGGGCAAGGGAGAGACCCTGTACTTC	CASITFRGKGETLYF
TRBV7-6	TRBJ1-2	NA	few	TGTGCCAGCAGCCCACCTGGGGTTAACTATGGCTACACCTTC	CASSPPGVNYGYTF
TRBV25-1	TRBJ2-3	NA	few	TGTGCCAGCAGTGCAGGGGAGGGGACGCAGTATTTT	CASSAGEGTQYF
TRBV6-5	TRBJ2-7	TRBD2	few	TGTGCCAGCACCCCTCGGACTAGCGGGAGCATCTACGAGCAGTACTTC	CASTPRTSGSIYEQYF
TRBV20-1	TRBJ1-2	NA	NA	TGCAGTGCTAGAGTGTTGGGGGGGCGGGATGGCTACACCTTC	CSARVLGGRDGYTF
TRBV27	TRBJ1-6	NA	NA	TGTGCCAGCAGCAGACGGGGAGATTCACCCCTCCACTTT	CASSRRGDSPLHF
TRBV29-1	TRBJ2-7	NA	many	TGCAGCGTTGAAGAGGCAGACTCCTACGAGCAGTACTTC	CSVEEADSYEQYF